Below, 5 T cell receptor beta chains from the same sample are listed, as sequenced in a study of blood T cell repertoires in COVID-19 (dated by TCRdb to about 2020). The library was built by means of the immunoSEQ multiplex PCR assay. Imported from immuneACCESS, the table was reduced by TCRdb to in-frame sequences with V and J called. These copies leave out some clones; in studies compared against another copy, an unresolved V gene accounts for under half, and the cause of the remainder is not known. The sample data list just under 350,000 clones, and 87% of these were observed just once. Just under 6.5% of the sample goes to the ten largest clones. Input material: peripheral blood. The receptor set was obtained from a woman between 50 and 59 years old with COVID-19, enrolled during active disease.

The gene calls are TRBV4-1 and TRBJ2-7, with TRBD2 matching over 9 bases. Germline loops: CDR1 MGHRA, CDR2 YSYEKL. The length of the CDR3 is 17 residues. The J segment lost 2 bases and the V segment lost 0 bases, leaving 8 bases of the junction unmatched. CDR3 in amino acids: CASSQEAGAGGTYEQYF. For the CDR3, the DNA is TGCGCCAGCAGCCAAGAAGCGGGGGCGGGAGGGACCTACGAGCAGTACTTC.

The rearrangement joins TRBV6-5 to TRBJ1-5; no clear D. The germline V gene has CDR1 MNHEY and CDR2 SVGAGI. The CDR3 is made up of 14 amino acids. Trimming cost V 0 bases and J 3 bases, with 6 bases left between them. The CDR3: CASSYSGFNQPQHF. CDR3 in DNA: TGTGCCAGCAGTTACTCGGGCTTCAATCAGCCCCAGCATTTT.

CDR3 DNA sequence: TGCGCCAGCAGTCAATCCGCCCCAGGGGCAAATGAGCAGTACTTC. It yields the protein CASSQSAPGANEQYF. J is TRBJ2-7 and V is TRBV23-1; the D gene is possibly TRBD1 (6 bases). TRBV23-1 is an ORF for which the function is uncertain. The length of the CDR3 is 15 residues. Trimming shortened V by 0 bases and J by 7 bases, and 16 bases separated the two germline ends.

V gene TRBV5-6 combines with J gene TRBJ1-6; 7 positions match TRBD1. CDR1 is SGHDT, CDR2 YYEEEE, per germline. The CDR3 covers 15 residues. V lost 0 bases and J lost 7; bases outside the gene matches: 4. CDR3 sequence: CASSLVGTENSPLHF. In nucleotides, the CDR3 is TGTGCCAGCAGCTTGGTAGGGACAGAGAATTCACCCCTCCACTTT.

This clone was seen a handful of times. Here the CDR3 DNA reads TGTGCCAGCAGCTTGGGGAGGGGCATTTCCCAAGAGACCCAGTACTTC. Translated, it gives CASSLGRGISQETQYF. This sequence joins TRBV5-4 and TRBJ2-5, with D tentatively TRBD2 (6 bases). Germline-derived CDR1 and CDR2 are SGHNT and YYREEE (reference sequence). The ends were cut back, 0 bases at V and 1 base at J, with 13 bases in the middle. There are 16 residues in the CDR3.